This note documents a single T cell receptor (beta chain) sequence. Its antigen is not known. These data are taken from a study of T cells in localized non-small cell lung cancer. Study outcomes and limitations: Median approximately 58 top-100 tumor clones were shared with paired adjacent lung. Higher T cell density in the blood was associated with longer overall survival, whereas higher adjacent-lung clonality associated with shorter survival. The highest T cell clonality was in uninvolved adjacent lung, above tumor. Sequencing covered just one tumor region, so heterogeneity cannot be ruled out.

The ends were cut back, 6 bases at V and 9 bases at J, with 19 bases in the middle. Germline assignment: CDR1 SGHRS and CDR2 YFSETQ. The CDR3 length is 14 residues. Using immunoSEQ multiplex PCR, the repertoire was profiled, and TCRdb retains in-frame clones only, with some absent. This sample has 25,000 to 35,000 clones, with more than 85% found just once. The material was peripheral blood, obtained before any cancer treatment. The chain employs TRBV5-1 and TRBJ2-1, with TRBD1 as a possible D gene (6 bases). The TCR originated in a female donor older than 55 with stage I lung adenocarcinoma. For the CDR3, the DNA is TGCGCCAGCACCGTATCCGGGATACAGGGTGAGCAGTTCTTC. Translating gives CASTVSGIQGEQFF.